The 22 T cell receptor beta chains below were found in one sample sequenced in a study of blood T cell repertoires in COVID-19. TCRdb's copy holds only in-frame clones and misses some; the assay was immunoSEQ multiplex PCR. In the table there are under 130,000 clones, around 83% of which are singletons. The sequenced sample consisted of peripheral blood. Receptors were obtained from a woman over 75 with acute or convalescent COVID-19.

The V and J genes are TRBV3-1 (or the pseudogene TRBV3-2) and TRBJ1-3; D call uncertain. Per germline, CDR1 LGHDT and CDR2 YNNKEL (reference sequence). Trimming removed 1 base at V and 4 bases at J, with 11 bases between. The CDR3 consists of 15 residues. CDR3 sequence (DNA): TGTGCCAGCAGCCAAGCGGTTCGAGCGGGAAACACCATATATTTT. This encodes CASSQAVRAGNTIYF.

The gene calls are TRBV20-1 and TRBJ1-5; TRBD1 aligns across 8 bases. V shed 3 bases, J shed 10 bases, and the junction held 14 bases outside the gene matches. Germline V gene data show CDR1 as DFQATT and CDR2 as SNEGSKA (reference sequence). This CDR3 region has 15 residues. The CDR3 reads CSASPRGLTGGPQHF. Written as DNA, the CDR3 is TGCAGTGCTAGTCCCAGGGGGCTTACAGGAGGTCCCCAGCATTTT.

The chain is built from TRBV7-9 and TRBJ2-7; tentatively, D is TRBD1 (5 bases). The ends were cut back, 3 bases at V and 4 bases at J, with 7 bases in the middle. CDR3 length: 12 residues. The germline V gene has CDR1 SEHNR and CDR2 FQNEAQ (reference sequence). The CDR3 loop reads CASSFRAYEQYF. CDR3 nucleotide sequence: TGTGCCAGCAGCTTCAGGGCTTACGAGCAGTACTTC.

This CDR3 is CASSLGGHMGYNEQFF. As DNA, the CDR3 is TGCGCCAGCAGCTTGGGCGGACACATGGGGTACAATGAGCAGTTCTTC. V gene TRBV5-1 combines with J gene TRBJ2-1, with D possibly matching TRBD1 (5 bases). The CDR3 sequence is 16 residues long. Germline CDR1 is SGHRS and CDR2 is YFSETQ. The V and J ends lost 0 bases and 4 bases respectively, with 14 bases between them.

This chain connects TRBV7-9 to TRBJ2-1, with 10 nucleotides matching TRBD2. The V gene's germline CDR1 is SEHNR and CDR2 FQNEAQ (reference sequence). The CDR3 covers 15 residues. Trimming at V came to 5 bases and at J to 4 bases, leaving 5 bases not matched to a gene. DNA of the CDR3: TGTGCCAGCAGCCGAAGCGGGAGGGATTACAATGAGCAGTTCTTC. Protein sequence: CASSRSGRDYNEQFF.

This clone was seen a single time. CDR3 nucleotide sequence: TGTGCCAGCAGCTTACAAGCGGGACACGAGACCCAGTACTTC. Encoded protein: CASSLQAGHETQYF. The chain employs TRBV7-8 and TRBJ2-5; TRBD2 is a possible D gene (7 bases). Trimming pared 2 bases from V and 5 bases from J, leaving 12 bases between. The CDR3 is made up of 14 amino acids. CDR1 SGHVS and CDR2 FQNEAQ come from the germline V gene. Using reference TRBV7-8 and TRBJ2-5 for the parts outside the CDR3, the full variable domain is GAGVSQSPRYKVAKRGQDVALRCDPISGHVSLFWYQQALGQGPEFLTYFQNEAQLDKSGLPSDRFFAERPEGSVSTLKIQRTQQEDSAVYLCASSLQAGHETQYFGPGTRLLVL.

This chain uses TRBV6-6 with TRBJ1-2; D perhaps matches TRBD1 (5 bases). V was clipped by 1 base and J by 7 bases, with 13 bases between them. There are 14 residues in the CDR3. Per the germline V gene, CDR1 is MNHNY and CDR2 is SVGAGI (reference sequence). The CDR3 spells CASSYYRPQGGYTF. The CDR3 DNA sequence: TGTGCCAGCAGTTACTACCGACCGCAGGGTGGCTACACCTTC.

This chain uses TRBV27 with TRBJ1-2; TRBD1 is a possible D gene (5 bases). V was clipped by 3 bases and J by 6 bases, with 8 bases between them. The CDR3 is made up of 12 amino acids. Germline V gene lookup returns CDR1 MNHEY and CDR2 SMNVEV (reference sequence). The CDR3 coding sequence is TGTGCCAGCAGTTTGTCAGGGAATGGCTACACCTTC. This sequence encodes CASSLSGNGYTF.

This rearrangement joins TRBV29-1 to TRBJ2-3; D is possibly TRBD1 (6 bases). Between the trimmed V and J ends, which lost 4 bases and 1 base, there was a span of 9 bases. There are 13 residues in the CDR3. Germline assignment: CDR1 SQVTM and CDR2 ANQGSEA. CDR3 nucleotide sequence: TGCAGCGTTGCAGGGGCTGGCACAGATACGCAGTATTTT. Encoded protein: CSVAGAGTDTQYF.

The DNA for the CDR3 is TGTGCCACCAGTGATTCCGGGACAGGGAGGGATGGCTACACCTTC. Translation: CATSDSGTGRDGYTF. V gene TRBV24-1 combines with J gene TRBJ1-2; 9 bases agree with TRBD1. Looked up from germline, CDR1 is KGHDR and CDR2 is SFDVKD. V trimming: 2 bases; J trimming: 6 bases; junction bases outside the gene matches: 6. The CDR3 consists of 15 residues.

The V call is TRBV2, the J call TRBJ1-5, with D maybe TRBD1 (6 bases). CDR1 is SNHLY and CDR2 is FYNNEI in the germline V gene. CDR3 size: 17 residues. V lost 1 base and J 3 bases, leaving 16 bases between the germline ends. CDR3 DNA: TGTGCCAGCAGTGAAGTCTTTGCAGGGGACTACAATCAGCCCCAGCATTTT. This gives the protein CASSEVFAGDYNQPQHF.

CDR3 nucleotides: TGTGCCAGCAGTGAATATGGGAGGTATCGGCTGTTTTTT. It yields the protein CASSEYGRYRLFF. The chain carries TRBV2 and TRBJ1-4, with D hard to call. V was cut by 2 bases and J by 14 bases, with 15 bases left in between. The CDR3 has 13 amino acids. The V gene's germline CDR1 is SNHLY and CDR2 FYNNEI.

The rearrangement links TRBV27 to TRBJ2-7; 7 bases line up with TRBD2. V trimming: 4 bases; J trimming: 0 bases; junction bases outside the gene matches: 3. CDR1 is MNHEY and CDR2 is SMNVEV in the germline V gene (reference sequence). The CDR3 extends over 14 amino acids. The chain's CDR3 is CASSSLADSYEQYV. The CDR3 region has the DNA TGTGCCAGCAGTTCTCTAGCGGACTCCTACGAGCAGTACGTC.

V gene TRBV29-1 combines with J gene TRBJ1-4; TRBD1 agrees at 10 bases. V dropped 3 bases and J dropped 5; count of bases not matched to a gene: 9. Germline CDR1 reads SQVTM; CDR2 reads ANQGSEA. The CDR3 totals 16 residues. The CDR3 sequence: CSVEGLVGQGNEKLFF. The CDR3, as DNA: TGCAGCGTTGAGGGCTTAGTGGGACAGGGGAATGAAAAACTGTTTTTT.

The J gene is TRBJ2-5, the V gene TRBV25-1, with D perhaps TRBD2 (6 bases). V was cut by 0 bases and J by 5 bases, with 10 bases left in between. Germline V gene sequence: CDR1 MGHDK, CDR2 SYGVNS. The CDR3 extends over 14 amino acids. CDR3 in DNA: TGTGCCAGCAGTGAATATTGGAGCGGGGAGACCCAGTACTTC. As protein: CASSEYWSGETQYF. Full variable domain (rest looked up from reference TRBV25-1 and TRBJ2-5): EADIYQTPRYLVIGTGKKITLECSQTMGHDKMYWYQQDPGMELHLIHYSYGVNSTEKGDLSSESTVSRIRTEHFPLTLESARPSHTSQYLCASSEYWSGETQYFGPGTRLLVL.

The V gene is TRBV28, the J gene TRBJ1-1; D is possibly TRBD1 (5 bases). The ends were cut back, 11 bases at V and 3 bases at J, with 16 bases in the middle. This CDR3 is 13 amino acids long. In germline, CDR1 is MDHEN, CDR2 SYDVKM. CDR3 sequence reads: CALRGGGYTEAFF. The CDR3 coding sequence is TGTGCCTTAAGGGGCGGAGGGTACACTGAAGCTTTCTTT.

This sequence joins TRBV7-2 and TRBJ2-1; TRBD1 aligns across 7 bases. Germline lookup yields CDR1 SGHTA and CDR2 FQGNSA. This CDR3 region has 15 residues. V lost 3 bases to trimming and J lost 7 bases; unmatched junction nucleotides: 9. The CDR3 reads CASSFSRQGRNEQFF. The CDR3 DNA follows: TGTGCCAGCAGCTTTTCCCGACAGGGTCGGAATGAGCAGTTCTTC.

The chain carries TRBV5-1 and TRBJ2-1; 11 bases are shared with TRBD2. This CDR3 has 23 residues. J was trimmed by 2 bases and V by 0 bases; bases with no gene match: 22. The germline V gene encodes CDR1 SGHRS and CDR2 YFSETQ. The CDR3 DNA sequence: TGCGCCAGCAGCTTGGGACCCGGGACAGGGTTTCCTCCTAGCGGGGGGACCTACAATGAGCAGTTCTTC. Translating it yields CASSLGPGTGFPPSGGTYNEQFF.

The CDR3 bases are TGTGCCAGCAGTCCGGGACTGTTTGAAGCTTTCTTT. This encodes CASSPGLFEAFF. The rearrangement joins TRBV6-6 to TRBJ1-1, with a weak D call TRBD1 (5 bases). V dropped 5 bases and J dropped 7 bases, with 11 bases sitting between them. This CDR3 is 12 amino acids long. Germline V gene data show CDR1 as MNHNY and CDR2 as SVGAGI (reference sequence).

The rearrangement uses TRBV16 and TRBJ1-1; D gene unclear. Germline values: CDR1 KGHSY, CDR2 FQNENV. Deletions cut 4 bases from V and 1 base from J, with 13 bases between. CDR3 length: 15 residues. The CDR3 region is CASSLERRPNTEAFF. For the CDR3, the DNA is TGTGCCAGCAGCCTTGAGCGCAGACCGAACACTGAAGCTTTCTTT.

A single count supports this clone. The chain is built from TRBV28 and TRBJ1-1; 9 nucleotides align to TRBD1. Germline-derived CDR1 and CDR2 are MDHEN and SYDVKM. This CDR3 region has 15 residues. V shed 8 bases, J shed 3 bases, and the junction held 10 bases outside the gene matches. This chain's CDR3 is CASPGQGNWDTEAFF. The CDR3 DNA reads TGTGCCAGCCCGGGACAGGGAAATTGGGACACTGAAGCTTTCTTT.

The chain employs TRBV10-3 and TRBJ2-3; 7 nucleotides align to TRBD2. In germline, CDR1 is ENHRY, CDR2 SYGVKD. V lost 7 bases, J lost 5 bases, and 6 bases stayed unmatched. The CDR3 covers 13 residues. This chain's CDR3 is CAITAGEGDTQYF. The CDR3 coding sequence is TGTGCCATCACCGCGGGAGAGGGAGATACGCAGTATTTT.